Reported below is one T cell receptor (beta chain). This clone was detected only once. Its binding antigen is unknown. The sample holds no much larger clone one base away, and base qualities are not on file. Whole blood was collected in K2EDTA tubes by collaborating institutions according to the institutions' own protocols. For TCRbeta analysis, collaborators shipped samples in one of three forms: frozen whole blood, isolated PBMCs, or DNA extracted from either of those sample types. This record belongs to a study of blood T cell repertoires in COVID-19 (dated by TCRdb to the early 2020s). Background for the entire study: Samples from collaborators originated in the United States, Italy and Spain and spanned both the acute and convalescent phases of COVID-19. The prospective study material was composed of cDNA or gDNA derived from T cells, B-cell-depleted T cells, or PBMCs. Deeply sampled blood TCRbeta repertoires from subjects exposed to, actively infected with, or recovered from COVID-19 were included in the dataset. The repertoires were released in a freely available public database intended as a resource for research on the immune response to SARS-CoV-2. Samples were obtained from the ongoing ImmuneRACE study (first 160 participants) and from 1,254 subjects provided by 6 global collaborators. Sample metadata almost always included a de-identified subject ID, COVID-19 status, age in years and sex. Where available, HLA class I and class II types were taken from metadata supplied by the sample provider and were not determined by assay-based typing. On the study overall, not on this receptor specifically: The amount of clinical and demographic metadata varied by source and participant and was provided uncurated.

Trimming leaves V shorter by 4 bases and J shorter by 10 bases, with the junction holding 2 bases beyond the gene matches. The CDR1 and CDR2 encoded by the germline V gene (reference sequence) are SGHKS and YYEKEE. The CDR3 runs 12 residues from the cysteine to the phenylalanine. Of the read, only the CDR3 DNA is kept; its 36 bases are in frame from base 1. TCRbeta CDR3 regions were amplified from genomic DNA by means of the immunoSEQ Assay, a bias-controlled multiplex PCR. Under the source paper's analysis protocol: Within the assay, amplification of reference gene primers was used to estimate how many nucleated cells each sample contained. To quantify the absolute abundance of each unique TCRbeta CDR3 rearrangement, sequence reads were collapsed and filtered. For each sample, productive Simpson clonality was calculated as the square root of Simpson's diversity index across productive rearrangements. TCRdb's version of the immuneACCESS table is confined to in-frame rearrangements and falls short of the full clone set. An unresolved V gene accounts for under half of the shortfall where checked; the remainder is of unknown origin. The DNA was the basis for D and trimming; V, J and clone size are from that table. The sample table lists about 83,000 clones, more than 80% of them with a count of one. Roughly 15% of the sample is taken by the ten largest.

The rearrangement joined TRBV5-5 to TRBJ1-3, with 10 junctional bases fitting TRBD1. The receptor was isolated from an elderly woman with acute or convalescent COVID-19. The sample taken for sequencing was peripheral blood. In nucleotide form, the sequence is TGTGCCAGCAGCCTGGACAGGGGGACCATATATTTT. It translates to CASSLDRGTIYF.